The 14 T cell receptor beta chains presented below share a single source sample, sequenced in a study of T-cell memory formation after mild COVID-19. MiXCR, applied by TCRdb to the 5' RACE reads, yields one record per CDR3 protein. The sample holds 35,000 to 50,000 distinct CDR3 sequences, roughly 9.8% seen once. Material for sequencing was PBMCs or a T cell subset sorted from them (not recorded which). Receptor source: an adult woman who had mild COVID-19 (a few samples of this study predate the infection). Cell type and time point are not known.

This chain uses TRBV7-6 with TRBJ2-5; no reliable D call. V gave up 5 bases and J gave up 5 bases, with 12 bases separating them. Germline V gene data show CDR1 as SGHVS and CDR2 as FNYEAQ. CDR3 length: 13 residues. CDR3 bases: TGTGCCAGCAGCCCTGACATAGGGGAGACCCAGTACTTC. It specifies CASSPDIGETQYF.

V usage is TRBV5-1 and J usage is TRBJ2-3; 8 nucleotides match TRBD1. The CDR3 is made up of 17 amino acids. V gave up 4 bases and J gave up 5 bases; unmatched junction bases: 15. Germline V gene lookup returns CDR1 SGHRS and CDR2 YFSETQ. The CDR3 protein is CASSHPIRTGSGDTQYF. As DNA, the CDR3 is TGCGCCAGCAGCCACCCCATTCGGACAGGGTCGGGAGATACGCAGTATTTT.

This sequence joins TRBV20-1 and TRBJ2-2; 10 nucleotides agree with TRBD1. From germline, CDR1 is DFQATT and CDR2 SNEGSKA (reference sequence). Losses at the gene ends were 2 bases for V and 6 bases for J; bases not matched to a gene: 9. This CDR3 region has 16 residues. In DNA, the CDR3 is TGCAGTGCTAGACCCCGGGACAGGGGCGACGCCGGGGAGCTGTTTTTT. This translates into CSARPRDRGDAGELFF.

In this sample, this clonotype turned up a few times. This sequence joins TRBV6-6 and TRBJ2-1; the D is unclear. Trimming shortened V by 6 bases and J by 5 bases, and 14 bases separated the two germline ends. The germline CDR1 and CDR2 sequences are MNHNY and SVGAGI (reference sequence). The length of the CDR3 is 14 residues. For the CDR3, the DNA is TGTGCCAGCAGCCGCGGACGGAAGAACAATGAGCAGTTCTTC. This sequence encodes CASSRGRKNNEQFF.

The sample holds many counts of this clonotype. V is TRBV7-2 and J is TRBJ2-7, with TRBD2 matching 8 bases. The trim removed 5 bases at V and 5 bases at J, leaving 11 bases unmatched. The CDR3 totals 15 residues. Germline values: CDR1 SGHTA, CDR2 FQGNSA. CDR3 coding DNA: TGTGCCAGCAGCATTAGCGGGATCTCGGCCCACGAGCAGTACTTC. Its translation: CASSISGISAHEQYF.

This clonotype was observed at least ten times. The chain has TRBV11-3 and TRBJ2-7, with TRBD2 matching over 10 bases. The CDR3 runs 16 residues. Losses at the gene ends were 6 bases for V and 3 bases for J; bases not matched to a gene: 11. Germline V gives CDR1 SGHNT, CDR2 YENEEA. The CDR3 loop is CASRSMGSSGSYEQYF. The CDR3 DNA follows: TGTGCCAGCAGATCCATGGGGTCTAGCGGGAGCTACGAGCAGTACTTC.

The chain couples TRBV4-1 to TRBJ2-5; 12 bases match TRBD1. Trimming at V came to 0 bases and at J to 4 bases, leaving 9 bases not matched to a gene. Germline V gene sequence: CDR1 MGHRA, CDR2 YSYEKL. The length of the CDR3 is 18 residues. The CDR3 region is CASSQEGPGTGGGETQYF. CDR3 DNA: TGCGCCAGCAGCCAAGAGGGACCCGGGACAGGGGGCGGAGAGACCCAGTACTTC.

J is TRBJ2-3 and V is TRBV5-6, with D possibly TRBD1 on 6 matching bases. V was shortened by 1 base and J by 0 bases, with 9 bases between the two germline ends. Germline assignment: CDR1 SGHDT and CDR2 YYEEEE. The CDR3 runs to 15 residues. CDR3 loop: CASSLFGQSTDTQYF. The CDR3 DNA reads TGTGCCAGCAGCTTGTTCGGACAGAGCACAGATACGCAGTATTTT.

This clonotype showed up just a few times. CDR3 amino acids: CASSEQGGWETQYF. The CDR3 DNA follows: TGTGCCAGCAGCGAACAGGGGGGCTGGGAGACCCAGTACTTC. The chain recombines TRBV9 with TRBJ2-5; 8 bases are a match to TRBD1. The J segment lost 5 bases and the V segment lost 3 bases, leaving 6 bases of the junction unmatched. The CDR3 is 14 residues long. Germline V CDR1 and CDR2: SGDLS, YYNGEE.

This clonotype showed up many times. The rearrangement links TRBV3-1 to TRBJ2-1; D perhaps matches TRBD2 (6 bases). This CDR3 spans 16 amino acids. V lost 0 bases and J 4 bases, leaving 13 bases between the germline ends. Germline values: CDR1 LGHDT, CDR2 YNNKEL (reference sequence). The CDR3 DNA reads TGTGCCAGCAGCCAAGAGGGGGGATTCTATTACAATGAGCAGTTCTTC. The encoded protein is CASSQEGGFYYNEQFF.

This clonotype has a count of ten or more. CDR3 coding DNA: TGTGCCAGCAGTCCCGCCGGACCCTCCTACGAGCAGTACTTC. As protein: CASSPAGPSYEQYF. This sequence joins TRBV7-2 and TRBJ2-7; D remains unclear. CDR1 SGHTA and CDR2 FQGNSA come from the germline V gene. V was pared by 6 bases and J by 0 bases, with 12 bases between. This CDR3 has 14 amino acids.

V is TRBV6-6 and J is TRBJ1-5; no reliable D call. CDR1 and CDR2 from the germline V gene are MNHNY and SVGAGI (reference sequence). Trimming shortened V by 0 bases and J by 7 bases, and 7 bases separated the two germline ends. CDR3 length equals 13 residues. For the CDR3, the DNA is TGTGCCAGCAGTTACTCGATAGGGCAGCCCCAGCATTTT. It translates to CASSYSIGQPQHF.

The chain is built from TRBV11-1 and TRBJ2-7, with a possible D match to TRBD1 (6 bases). V gave up 5 bases and J gave up 1 base, with 12 bases separating them. The CDR3 runs 14 residues. CDR1 SGHAT and CDR2 FQDESV come from the germline V gene (reference sequence). DNA of the CDR3: TGTGCCAGCAGCCCGCCGGGACAATCCTACGAGCAGTACTTC. Its translation: CASSPPGQSYEQYF.

This chain uses TRBV5-5 with TRBJ2-1; D ambiguous. Germline V gives CDR1 SGHKS, CDR2 YYEKEE (reference sequence). The CDR3 is 16 amino acids. Between the trimmed V and J ends, which lost 0 bases and 1 base, there was a span of 11 bases. Here the CDR3 DNA reads TGTGCCAGCAGCTTGGCCGCAGTTTATTCCTACAATGAGCAGTTCTTC. This sequence encodes CASSLAAVYSYNEQFF.